This T cell receptor (beta chain) is from a study of blood T cell repertoires in COVID-19. Study overall: Some COVID-19 samples were acute and others convalescent; all came from the United States, Italy and Spain. Sample material is recorded as cDNA or gDNA derived from T cells, B-cell-depleted T cells, or PBMCs.

TCRdb's copy holds only in-frame clones and misses some; the assay was immunoSEQ multiplex PCR. The sample includes 30,000 to 45,000 clones, approximately 78% of them seen just once. V was pared by 4 bases and J by 10 bases, with 5 bases of the junction left unmatched. Germline assignment: CDR1 LGHNT and CDR2 FRNRAP. This CDR3 is 13 amino acids long. Sequenced: peripheral blood. The source is a man between 65 and 79 years old with acute or convalescent COVID-19. The chain carries TRBV12-5 and TRBJ2-1; 9 bases are a match to TRBD2. CDR3 bases: TGTGCTAGTGGTTCCATGCTAGCGGGAGAGCAGTTCTTC. It translates to CASGSMLAGEQFF.